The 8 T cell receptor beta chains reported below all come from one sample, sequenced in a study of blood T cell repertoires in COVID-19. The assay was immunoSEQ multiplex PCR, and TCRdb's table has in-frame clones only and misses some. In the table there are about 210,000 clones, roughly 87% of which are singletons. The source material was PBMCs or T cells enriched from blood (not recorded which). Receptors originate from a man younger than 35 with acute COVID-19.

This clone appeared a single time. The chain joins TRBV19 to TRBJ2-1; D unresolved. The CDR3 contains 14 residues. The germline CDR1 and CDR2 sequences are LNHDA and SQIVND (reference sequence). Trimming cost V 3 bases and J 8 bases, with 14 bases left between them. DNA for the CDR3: TGTGCCAGTAGTATGAGTGGAAACGCGGATGAGCAGTTCTTC. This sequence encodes CASSMSGNADEQFF.

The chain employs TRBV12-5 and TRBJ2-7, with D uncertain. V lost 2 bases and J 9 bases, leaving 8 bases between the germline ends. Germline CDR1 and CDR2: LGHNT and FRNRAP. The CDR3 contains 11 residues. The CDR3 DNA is TGTGCTAGTGGTTTGATCGGGTTGCAGTACTTC. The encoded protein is CASGLIGLQYF.

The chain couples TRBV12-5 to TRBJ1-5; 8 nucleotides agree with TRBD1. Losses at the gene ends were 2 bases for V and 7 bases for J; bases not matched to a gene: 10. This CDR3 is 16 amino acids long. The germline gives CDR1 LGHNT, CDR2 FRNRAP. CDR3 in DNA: TGTGCTAGTGGTTTGAGAAACGACAGGGGTTTCCAGCCCCAGCATTTT. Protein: CASGLRNDRGFQPQHF.

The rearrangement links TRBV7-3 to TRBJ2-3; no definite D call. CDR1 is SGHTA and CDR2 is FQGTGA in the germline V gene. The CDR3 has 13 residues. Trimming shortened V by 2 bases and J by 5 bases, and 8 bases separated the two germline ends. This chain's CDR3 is CASSLDLEDTQYF. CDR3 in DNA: TGTGCCAGCAGCTTAGACTTAGAAGATACGCAGTATTTT. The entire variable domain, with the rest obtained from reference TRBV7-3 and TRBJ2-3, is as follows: GAGVSQTPSNKVTEKGKYVELRCDPISGHTALYWYRQSLGQGPEFLIYFQGTGAADDSGLPNDRFFAVRPEGSVSTLKIQRTERGDSAVYLCASSLDLEDTQYFGPGTRLTVL.

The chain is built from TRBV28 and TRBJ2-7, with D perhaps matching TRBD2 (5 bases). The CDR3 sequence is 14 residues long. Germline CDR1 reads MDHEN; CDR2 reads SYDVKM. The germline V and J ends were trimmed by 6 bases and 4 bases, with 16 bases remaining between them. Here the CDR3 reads CASRGTLERYEQYF. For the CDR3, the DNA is TGTGCCAGCAGAGGAACACTAGAAAGATACGAGCAGTACTTC.

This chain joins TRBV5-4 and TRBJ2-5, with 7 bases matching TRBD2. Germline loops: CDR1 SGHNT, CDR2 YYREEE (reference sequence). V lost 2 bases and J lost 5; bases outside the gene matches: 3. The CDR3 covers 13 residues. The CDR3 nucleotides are TGTGCCAGCAGCTTCCCGGGAGGTGAGACCCAGTACTTC. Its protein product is CASSFPGGETQYF. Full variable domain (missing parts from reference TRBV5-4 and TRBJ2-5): ETGVTQSPTHLIKTRGQQVTLRCSSQSGHNTVSWYQQALGQGPQFIFQYYREEENGRGNFPPRFSGLQFPNYSSELNVNALELDDSALYLCASSFPGGETQYFGPGTRLLVL.

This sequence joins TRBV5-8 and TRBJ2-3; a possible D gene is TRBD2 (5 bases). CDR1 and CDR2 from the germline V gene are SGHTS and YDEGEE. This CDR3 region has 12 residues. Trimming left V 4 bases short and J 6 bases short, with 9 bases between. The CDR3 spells CASSPRGDTQYF. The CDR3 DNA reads TGTGCCAGCAGCCCGCGCGGGGATACGCAGTATTTT.

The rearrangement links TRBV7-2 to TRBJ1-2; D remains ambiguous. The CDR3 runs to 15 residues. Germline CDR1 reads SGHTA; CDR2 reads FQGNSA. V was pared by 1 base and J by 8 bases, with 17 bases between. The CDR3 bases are TGTGCCAGCAGCTTAGAATCCGGGATCCGCGGCGGCTACACCTTC. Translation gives CASSLESGIRGGYTF.